The T cell receptor beta chain under discussion was sequenced for a study of OX40 agonist ivuxolimab in advanced cancers. Per germline, CDR1 SGHDT and CDR2 YYEEEE. V lost 4 bases and J lost 2; bases outside the gene matches: 7. CDR3 length equals 15 residues. Turning to this clone: Its cognate antigen is unknown.

Points from the study as a whole: Also showing low normalized T-cell clonal expansion were some of the nonresponders. Averaged across samples, CD8+ T cells carried more expanded clones than CD4+ did.

Method: immunoSEQ multiplex PCR; TCRdb's copy keeps in-frame clones and lacks some. The sample lists some 84,000 clones, about 90% occurring once. The TCR sequence derives from an adult with an advanced solid tumor such as melanoma, head and neck, liver or kidney cancer. This specimen was CD4+ or CD8+ T cells sorted from blood, taken in a trial of the OX40 agonist ivuxolimab. V and J are TRBV5-6 and TRBJ2-3, with 7 bases matching TRBD1. The chain's CDR3 is CASSPDRQYTDTQYF. CDR3 bases: TGTGCCAGCAGCCCGGACAGGCAATACACAGATACGCAGTATTTT. The full variable domain, with the rest looked up from reference TRBV5-6 and TRBJ2-3, is DAGVTQSPTHLIKTRGQQVTLRCSPKSGHDTVSWYQQALGQGPQFIFQYYEEEERQRGNFPDRFSGHQFPNYSSELNVNALLLGDSALYLCASSPDRQYTDTQYFGPGTRLTVL.